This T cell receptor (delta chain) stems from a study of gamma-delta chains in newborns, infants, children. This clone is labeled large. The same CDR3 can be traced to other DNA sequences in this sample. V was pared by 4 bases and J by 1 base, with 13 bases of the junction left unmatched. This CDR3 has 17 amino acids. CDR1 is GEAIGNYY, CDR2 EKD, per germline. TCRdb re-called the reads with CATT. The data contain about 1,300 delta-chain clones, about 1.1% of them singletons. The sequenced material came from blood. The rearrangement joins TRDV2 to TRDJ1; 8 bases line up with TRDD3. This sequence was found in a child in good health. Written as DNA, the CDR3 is TGTGCCTGTGATATGGTACTGGGGGCCCTTTCCACCGATAAACTCATCTTT. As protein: CACDMVLGALSTDKLIF.